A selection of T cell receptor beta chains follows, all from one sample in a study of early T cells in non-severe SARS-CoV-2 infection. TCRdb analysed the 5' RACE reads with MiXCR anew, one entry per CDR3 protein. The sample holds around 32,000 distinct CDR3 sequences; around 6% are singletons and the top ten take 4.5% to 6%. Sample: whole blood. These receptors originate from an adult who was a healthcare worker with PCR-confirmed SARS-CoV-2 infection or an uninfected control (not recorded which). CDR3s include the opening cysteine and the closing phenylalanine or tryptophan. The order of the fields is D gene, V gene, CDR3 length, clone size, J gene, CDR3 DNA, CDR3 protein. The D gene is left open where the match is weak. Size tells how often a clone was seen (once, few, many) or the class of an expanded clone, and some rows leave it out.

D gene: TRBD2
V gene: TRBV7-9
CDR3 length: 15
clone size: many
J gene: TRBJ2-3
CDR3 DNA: TGTGCCAGCAGCTTAGTGAGGACTAGTGGACATACGCAGTATTTT
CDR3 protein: CASSLVRTSGHTQYF

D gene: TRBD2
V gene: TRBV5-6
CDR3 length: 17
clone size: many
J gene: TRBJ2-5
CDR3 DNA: TGTGCCAGCAGCTTGGTAGCGGGGGGATACAACCAAGAGACCCAGTACTTC
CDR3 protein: CASSLVAGGYNQETQYF

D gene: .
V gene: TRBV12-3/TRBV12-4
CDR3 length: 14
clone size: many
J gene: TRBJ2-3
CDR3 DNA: TGTGCCAGCAGTTTGCTGGCCTATGGGGATACGCAGTATTTT
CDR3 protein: CASSLLAYGDTQYF

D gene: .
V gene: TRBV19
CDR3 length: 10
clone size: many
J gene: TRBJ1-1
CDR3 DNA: TGTGCCAGCGGATTCCTTGAAACTTTCTTT
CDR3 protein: CASGFLETFF

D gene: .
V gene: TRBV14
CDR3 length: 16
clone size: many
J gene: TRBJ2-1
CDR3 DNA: TGTGCCAGCAGCCGGGTGAGGGGCACAAGCTACAATGAGCAGTTCTTC
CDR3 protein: CASSRVRGTSYNEQFF

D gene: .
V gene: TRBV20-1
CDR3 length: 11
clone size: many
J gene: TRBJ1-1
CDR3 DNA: TGCAGTGCTATCCTCCTGAATGAAGCTTTCTTT
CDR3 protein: CSAILLNEAFF

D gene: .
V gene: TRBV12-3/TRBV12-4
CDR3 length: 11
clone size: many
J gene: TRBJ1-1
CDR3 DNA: TGTGCCAGCAGTAGAGGGGTTGAAGCTTTCTTT
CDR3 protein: CASSRGVEAFF

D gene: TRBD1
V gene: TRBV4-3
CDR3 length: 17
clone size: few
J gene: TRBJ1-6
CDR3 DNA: TGCGCCAGCAGCCACTCTTTTGGGGACAGGGGTAATTCACCCCTCCACTTT
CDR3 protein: CASSHSFGDRGNSPLHF

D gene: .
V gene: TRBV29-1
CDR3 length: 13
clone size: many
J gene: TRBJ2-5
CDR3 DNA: TGCAGCGTTGCCGAGCGGAGACAAGAGACCCAGTACTTC
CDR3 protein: CSVAERRQETQYF

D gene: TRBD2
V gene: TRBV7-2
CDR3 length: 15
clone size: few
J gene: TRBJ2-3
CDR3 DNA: TGTGCCAGCAGCTCTAGCGGGGGGGCGTGGGATACGCAGTATTTT
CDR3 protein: CASSSSGGAWDTQYF

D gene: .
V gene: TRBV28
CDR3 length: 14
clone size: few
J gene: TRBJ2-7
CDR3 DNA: TGTGCCAGCAGTTTAATCCGGAACTCCTACGAGCAGTACTTC
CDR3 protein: CASSLIRNSYEQYF

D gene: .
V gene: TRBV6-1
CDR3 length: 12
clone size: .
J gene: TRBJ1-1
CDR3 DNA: TGTGCCAGCAGTGAAGACCCAGTCCCAGCTTTCTTT
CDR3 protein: CASSEDPVPAFF

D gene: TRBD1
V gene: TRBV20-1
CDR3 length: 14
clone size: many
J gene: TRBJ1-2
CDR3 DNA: TGCAGTGCCGCGACGGGACAGGGGAGGGATGGCTACACCTTC
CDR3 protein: CSAATGQGRDGYTF

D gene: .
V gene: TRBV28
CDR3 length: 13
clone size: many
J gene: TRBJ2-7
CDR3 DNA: TGTGCCAGCGCCAGTGGAGGGGCGAGGGAGCAGTACTTC
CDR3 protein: CASASGGAREQYF

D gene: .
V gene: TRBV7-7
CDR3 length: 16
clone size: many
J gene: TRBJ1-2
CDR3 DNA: TGTGCTAGCAGCTTCCAAAGGACAGAGCTTAACTATGGCTACACCTTC
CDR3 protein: CASSFQRTELNYGYTF

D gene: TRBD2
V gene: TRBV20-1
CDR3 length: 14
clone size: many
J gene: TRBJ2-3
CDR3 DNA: TGCAGTGCGCGACTAGCGGGGGGGCTAAATACGCAGTATTTT
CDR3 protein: CSARLAGGLNTQYF

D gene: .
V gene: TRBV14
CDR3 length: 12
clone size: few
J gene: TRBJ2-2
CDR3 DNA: TGTGCCAGCGGGCAGGGAGGCGGGGAGCTGTTTTTT
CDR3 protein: CASGQGGGELFF

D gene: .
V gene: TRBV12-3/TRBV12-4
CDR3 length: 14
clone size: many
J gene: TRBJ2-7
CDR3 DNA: TGTGCCAGCAGTTCCCATGGCCACCTAGGGGAGCAGTACTTC
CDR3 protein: CASSSHGHLGEQYF

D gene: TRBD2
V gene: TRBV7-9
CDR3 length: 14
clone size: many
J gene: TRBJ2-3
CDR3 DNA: TGTGCCAGCAGCATCGGACTAGCGAGAGATACGCAGTATTTT
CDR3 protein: CASSIGLARDTQYF

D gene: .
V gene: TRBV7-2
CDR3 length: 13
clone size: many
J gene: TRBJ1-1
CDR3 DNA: TGTGCCAGCAGCTTAGAAACAGTGGCTGAAGCTTTCTTT
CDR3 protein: CASSLETVAEAFF

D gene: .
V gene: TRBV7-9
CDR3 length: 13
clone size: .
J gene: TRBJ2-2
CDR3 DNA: TGTGCCAGCAGCTTTTCGAGATCCGGGGAGCTGTTTTTT
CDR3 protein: CASSFSRSGELFF

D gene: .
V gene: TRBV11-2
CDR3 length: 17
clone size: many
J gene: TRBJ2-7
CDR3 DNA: TGTGCCAGCAGCTTAGTCTTTAGCCAGGGATTGACCTACGAGCAGTACTTC
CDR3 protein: CASSLVFSQGLTYEQYF

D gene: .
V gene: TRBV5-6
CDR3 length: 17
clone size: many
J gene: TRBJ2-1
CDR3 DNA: TGTGCCAGCAGCCAATTACCCGAGGGGGGCACCTACAATGAGCAGTTCTTC
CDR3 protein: CASSQLPEGGTYNEQFF

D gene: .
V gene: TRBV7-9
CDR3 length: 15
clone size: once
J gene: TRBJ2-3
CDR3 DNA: TGTGCCAGCACCGCCTCGGTAGCGGGCACAGATACGCAGTATTTT
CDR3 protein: CASTASVAGTDTQYF

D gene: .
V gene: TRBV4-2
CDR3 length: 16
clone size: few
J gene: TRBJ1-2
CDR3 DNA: TGTGCCAGCAGCCAAGATTTAGTGCGGAGCAGCGATGGCTACACCTTC
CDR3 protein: CASSQDLVRSSDGYTF

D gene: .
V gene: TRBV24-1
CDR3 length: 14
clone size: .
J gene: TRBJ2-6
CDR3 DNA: TGTGCCACCAGTACAGGGCGGGGGGCCAACGTCCTGACTTTC
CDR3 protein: CATSTGRGANVLTF

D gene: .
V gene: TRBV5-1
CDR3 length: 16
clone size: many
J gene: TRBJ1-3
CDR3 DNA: TGCGCCAGCAGCTTGCAGTCAGGGCATACTGGAAACACCATATATTTT
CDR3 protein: CASSLQSGHTGNTIYF

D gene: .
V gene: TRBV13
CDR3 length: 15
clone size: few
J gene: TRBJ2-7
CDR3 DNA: TGTGCCAGCAGCTTAGCTGGGATGAGCTCCTACGAGCAGTACTTC
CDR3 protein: CASSLAGMSSYEQYF

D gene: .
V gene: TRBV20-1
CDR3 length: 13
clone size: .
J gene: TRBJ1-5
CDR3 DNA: TGCAGTGCTAGACTTCCACAAGCTCAGCCCCAGCATTTT
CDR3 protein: CSARLPQAQPQHF

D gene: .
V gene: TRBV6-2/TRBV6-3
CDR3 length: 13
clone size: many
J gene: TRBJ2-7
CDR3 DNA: TGTGCCAGCAGTTACTCGAGGGACCCAGTGCAGTACTTC
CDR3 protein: CASSYSRDPVQYF

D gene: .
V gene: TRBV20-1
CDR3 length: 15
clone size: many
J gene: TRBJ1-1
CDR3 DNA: TGCAGTGCTAGGCCATATACAACAGCGAACACTGAAGCTTTCTTT
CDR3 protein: CSARPYTTANTEAFF

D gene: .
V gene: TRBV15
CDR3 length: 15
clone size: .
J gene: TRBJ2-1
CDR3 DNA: TGTGCCACCAGCAGAGATTCGGGAAGTTACAATGAGCAGTTCTTC
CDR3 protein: CATSRDSGSYNEQFF